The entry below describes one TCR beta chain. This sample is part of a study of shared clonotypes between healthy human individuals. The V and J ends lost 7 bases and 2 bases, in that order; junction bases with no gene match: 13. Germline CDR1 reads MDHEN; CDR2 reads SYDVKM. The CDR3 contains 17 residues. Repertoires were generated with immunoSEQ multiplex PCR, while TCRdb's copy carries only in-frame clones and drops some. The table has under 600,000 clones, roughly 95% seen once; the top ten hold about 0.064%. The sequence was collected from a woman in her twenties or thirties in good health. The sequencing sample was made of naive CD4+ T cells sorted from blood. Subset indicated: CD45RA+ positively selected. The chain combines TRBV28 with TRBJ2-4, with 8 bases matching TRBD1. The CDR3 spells CASNPTGAILSKNIQYF. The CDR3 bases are TGTGCCAGCAATCCGACAGGGGCGATTCTGTCCAAAAACATTCAGTACTTC.